This TCR beta chain was observed in a study of somatic mutations in cytotoxic T cells in rheumatoid arthritis. Overall study: Nearly 100% purity was obtained when some V beta antibody-stained T-cell populations were flow-sorted; these included V beta1+ cells sequenced for TCRB.

The assay was immunoSEQ multiplex PCR, and TCRdb's table has in-frame clones only and misses some. Here the sample spans around 15,000 clones, 75% to 85% being singletons. The receptor comes from an adult with rheumatoid arthritis. The source material was CD8+ T cells sorted from blood.

The CDR3 spells CASSIIGAGLLQETQYF. As DNA, the CDR3 is TGTGCCAGTAGTATAATAGGAGCGGGCTTGCTCCAAGAGACCCAGTACTTC. This rearrangement joins TRBV19 to TRBJ2-5, with D tentatively TRBD2 (6 bases). Germline V gene sequence: CDR1 LNHDA, CDR2 SQIVND (reference sequence). V was shortened by 2 bases and J by 1 base, with 17 bases between the two germline ends. CDR3 length: 17 amino acids.